The sample holds a few counts of the clone carrying this T cell receptor (beta chain). The target antigen is unknown. The sample originates from a study of regulatory T cells in long-lasting Graves disease. General study results and limits: Persistent patients shared more public clonotypes (roughly 2,800) than new patients (about 1,000). Having only a small sample size may have limited accuracy.

From germline, CDR1 is MNHEY and CDR2 SVGAGI. The CDR3 has 17 amino acids. Trimming pared 2 bases from V and 3 bases from J, leaving 19 bases between. Researchers made TCR beta libraries by using iRepertoire HTBI primers and running Arm-PCR on CDR3 regions. TCRdb independently ran MiXCR on the multiplex PCR reads; one entry per CDR3 protein. Here the sample spans around 360,000 distinct CDR3 sequences, 15% to 20% being singletons. Time point: newly diagnosed GD, antithyroid drugs for less than 3 months. Researchers made the TCR library from RNA that was extracted from PBMCs. These data are also associated with another study on T cells in Graves' hyperthyroidism and ophthalmopathy.

The V and J genes are TRBV6-5 and TRBJ1-2; tentative D call: TRBD1 (6 bases). This specimen was peripheral blood mononuclear cells (PBMCs), taken at new diagnosis, from a patient treated with antithyroid drugs. The TCR sequence derives from a woman between 18 and 29 years old with Graves disease. The CDR3 DNA reads as TGTGCCAGCAGTTACCCGGGCCAGGGGAAGGGAGACTATGGCTACACCTTC. It codes for CASSYPGQGKGDYGYTF.